Below, one T cell receptor (beta chain) is given with its context. Its specificity is unknown. One end of the junction varies from germline; a read error may be responsible. The sample belongs to a study of cytomegalovirus exposure and HLA in healthy donors. The wider study: A prior study identified 100 million to 130 million unique TCR beta sequences from about 200 million T cells.

Primers for the PCR totalled 60 Vbeta and 13 Jbeta. The protocol was immunoSEQ multiplex PCR, while the TCRdb copy is restricted to in-frame clones and leaves out a portion. The data contain over 120,000 clones, under 80% of them singletons. The germline V gene has CDR1 SEHNR and CDR2 FQNEAQ (reference sequence). This CDR3 region has 18 residues. Study-level results: Reported results showed that the classifier diagnosed cytomegalovirus status with high specificity and sensitivity. In vitro, three CMV-associated chains proved specific for CMV antigens.

What was sequenced was PBMCs. The sequence was obtained from a man younger than 30 in good health and CMV-seropositive. The V gene is TRBV7-9, the J gene TRBJ1-2; D unclear. In DNA form, the CDR3 reads TGTGCCAGCGGCTTAGCCCACGCGGTTTACCCGTTAACGGGAGGCTACACCTTC. Its protein is CASGLAHAVYPLTGGYTF.